The sample holds many counts of the clone carrying this T cell receptor (beta chain). Its antigen remains unknown. Expressed TCRB transcripts were sequenced because the isolated RNA had all been reverse transcribed beforehand. An average around 3.8 million reads came from naive, central memory and regulatory T cell samples. Assay used: immunoSEQ multiplex PCR; TCRdb lists only in-frame clones, some missing. The sample consists of about 250,000 clones, roughly 15% of them appearing once. The CDR3 extends over 15 amino acids. Germline V CDR1 and CDR2: MGHDK, SYGVNS. Losses at the gene ends were 6 bases for V and 10 bases for J; bases not matched to a gene: 13. The source of the sample is a study of beta chain features in type 1 diabetes. Overall study: Similarity in age, gender and cell yields was seen between patients and healthy donors. Study results and caveats: Resolution of whether HLA type affects TCRB rearrangement was not achieved here. Moderately but significantly shorter TCRB CDR3s were found in Type 1 diabetes patients in all four CD4+ subsets.

This clonotype was obtained from a woman aged 40 to 50 in good health. The sample was naive CD4+ T cells from blood. The V and J genes are TRBV25-1 and TRBJ1-4, with 8 positions matching TRBD1. The CDR3 DNA is TGTGCCAGCAGGCCCGAGACAGGGGTGGTCGGAAAACTGTTTTTT. It codes for CASRPETGVVGKLFF.